The entry below describes one T cell receptor beta chain. Authors' processing steps: Nucleated cell counts were estimated from reference gene primer amplification. Profiled with immunoSEQ multiplex PCR; TCRdb holds only in-frame clones, not every one. V and J calls and clone size are given by that table; D and trimming were obtained from the DNA. Of about 54,000 clones listed, approximately 80% are singletons. Unmatched junction bases numbered 8, after V lost 7 bases and J lost 0 bases. Germline V lookup: CDR1 LNHDA, CDR2 SQIVND (reference sequence). The CDR3 runs 16 residues. The data were obtained in a study of blood T cell repertoires in COVID-19. About the research overall: Some COVID-19 samples were acute and others convalescent; all came from the United States, Italy and Spain. PBMCs, B-cell-depleted T cells, or T cells provided the cDNA or gDNA that made up the material.

The sequenced sample was peripheral blood. This rearrangement joins TRBV19 to TRBJ2-4, with 8 nucleotides matching TRBD2. This receptor was taken from a woman aged 60-75 years with acute or convalescent COVID-19. CDR3 in amino acids: CASTSGGSLAKNIQYF. In DNA form, the CDR3 reads TGTGCCAGTACCTCGGGGGGGTCCTTAGCCAAAAACATTCAGTACTTC. The complete variable domain, with remaining parts taken from reference TRBV19 and TRBJ2-4, reads DGGITQSPKYLFRKEGQNVTLSCEQNLNHDAMYWYRQDPGQGLRLIYYSQIVNDFQKGDIAEGYSVSREKKESFPLTVTSAQKNPTAFYLCASTSGGSLAKNIQYFGAGTRLSVL.